A selection of T cell receptor beta chains follows, all from one sample in a study of blood T cell repertoires in COVID-19. Here immunoSEQ multiplex PCR was the method, and the copy in TCRdb shows in-frame clones only, minus some. The repertoire holds 250,000 to 300,000 clones, about 82% seen once, with 5.1% in the top ten. The sample comprised peripheral blood. Receptors were obtained from a man aged 50 to 59 with active or convalescent COVID-19. The CDR3 runs from the conserved cysteine through the conserved F or W. D genes are given only for firm matches. Some rows have no size entry. The others give once, few or many, or a class for an expanded clone.

v_gene	d_gene	abundance	j_gene	CDR3nt	CDR3aa
TRBV29-1	-	-	TRBJ1-1	TGCAGCGTGGCCGGGAGTTATGAAGCTTTCTTT	CSVAGSYEAFF
TRBV9	-	-	TRBJ1-6	TGTGCCAGCAGCGTAGGAGTGAGGAATTCACCCCTCCACTTT	CASSVGVRNSPLHF
TRBV19	-	-	TRBJ1-1	TGTGCCAGTAGTCGCAGGGGTGACACTGAAGCTTTCTTT	CASSRRGDTEAFF
TRBV5-1	-	-	TRBJ2-1	TGCGCCAGCAGCTTAAGCGGAAGCGGCTCCTACAATGAGCAGTTCTTC	CASSLSGSGSYNEQFF
TRBV11-2	-	-	TRBJ2-5	TGTGCCAGCAGCTTAGAGTTTCAGATCCGAGAGACCCAGTACTTC	CASSLEFQIRETQYF
TRBV28	TRBD2	-	TRBJ2-7	TGTGCCAGCAGTTTACAAAGACTAGCGGGGCCTGACGAGCAGTACTTC	CASSLQRLAGPDEQYF
TRBV7-2	-	-	TRBJ2-5	TGTGCCAGCAGCTTAGGTCCGTACCAAGAGACCCAGTACTTC	CASSLGPYQETQYF
TRBV14	-	-	TRBJ1-3	TGTGCCAGCAGCCAAGGGGGCACGGTTTTTGGAAACACCATATATTTT	CASSQGGTVFGNTIYF
TRBV28	-	once	TRBJ1-2	TGTGCCAGCAGTTTCGGACAGAGCCGATATGGCTACACCTTC	CASSFGQSRYGYTF
TRBV3-1/TRBV3-2	-	-	TRBJ2-7	TGTGCCAGCAGCCCACGACAAGCCTTCGATTCCTACGAGCAGTACTTC	CASSPRQAFDSYEQYF
TRBV7-3	-	-	TRBJ2-1	TGTGCCAGCAGCTCAGGACAGCAAATCTACAATGAGCAGTTCTTC	CASSSGQQIYNEQFF
TRBV15	-	-	TRBJ1-1	TGTGCCACCAGCAGAGCTGACATAATGAACACTGAAGCTTTCTTT	CATSRADIMNTEAFF
TRBV28	-	-	TRBJ2-7	TGTGCCAGCAGTTTCCCCAATCAGAGGGCGACCTACGAGCAGTACTTC	CASSFPNQRATYEQYF
TRBV19	TRBD2	-	TRBJ2-1	TGTGCCAGTAGTATGTCAGCGGGAGTAGGTGAGCAGTTCTTC	CASSMSAGVGEQFF
TRBV11-2	TRBD2	-	TRBJ2-7	TGTGCCAGCAGCCCGTTGGGCGGGAGGATAACCTACGAGCAGTACTTC	CASSPLGGRITYEQYF
TRBV3-1/TRBV3-2	-	-	TRBJ2-3	TGTGCCAGCAGCCAAATGACTAGTAGCACAGATACGCAGTATTTT	CASSQMTSSTDTQYF
TRBV27	TRBD2	-	TRBJ2-5	TGTGCCAGCAGTTTCTTCGGTAGCGGGAGGTCCGGAGAGACCCAGTACTTC	CASSFFGSGRSGETQYF
TRBV5-1	TRBD2	-	TRBJ2-1	TGCGCCAGCAGCCGAACTGGGGGACTAGCGGGAGCATACAATGAGCAGTTCTTC	CASSRTGGLAGAYNEQFF
TRBV15	-	-	TRBJ2-7	TGTGCCACCAGCAGAGGGCCCAACGAGCAGTACTTC	CATSRGPNEQYF
TRBV19	TRBD1	-	TRBJ1-1	TGTGCCAGTAGCCTCACAGGGGGCACTGAAGCTTTCTTT	CASSLTGGTEAFF
TRBV4-2	TRBD1	-	TRBJ1-5	TGTGCCAGCAGCCAAGAAGGGACAGGGAGGCCGATTAATCAGCCCCAGCATTTT	CASSQEGTGRPINQPQHF
TRBV10-3	TRBD2	many	TRBJ2-1	TGTGCCATCAGTGAGGCTACTAGCGGGAGGGTGAGCTCCTACAATGAGCAGTTCTTC	CAISEATSGRVSSYNEQFF
TRBV19	TRBD1	few	TRBJ2-2	TGTGCCAGTGCGCGCCGGACAGGAAACACCGGGGAGCTGTTTTTT	CASARRTGNTGELFF
TRBV27	-	once	TRBJ1-6	TGTGCCAGCAGTTCCAGACAGGCCTATAATTCACCCCTCCACTTT	CASSSRQAYNSPLHF
TRBV5-8	TRBD1	-	TRBJ1-1	TGTGCCAGCAGCCCGCGACAGGGATCGGACGGAGACACTGAAGCTTTCTTT	CASSPRQGSDGDTEAFF
TRBV6-2/TRBV6-3	-	-	TRBJ1-1	TGTGCCAGCAGTTATAGTACTGAAGCTTTCTTT	CASSYSTEAFF
TRBV5-6	-	-	TRBJ1-2	TGTGCCAGCAGTCAAAGGAGCCCCTATGGCTACACCTTC	CASSQRSPYGYTF
TRBV27	TRBD1	-	TRBJ1-4	TGTGCCAGCAGTCGACGGACAGGCTGGGGTGAAAAACTGTTTTTT	CASSRRTGWGEKLFF
TRBV19	-	-	TRBJ1-2	TGTGCCAGTAGTACCCCCGGTGGGGCCTATGGCTACACCTTC	CASSTPGGAYGYTF
TRBV4-1	TRBD2	-	TRBJ2-1	TGCGCCAGCAGCCAAGGACTAGCGGGTTCCTACAATGAGCAGTTCTTC	CASSQGLAGSYNEQFF
TRBV6-6	-	-	TRBJ2-1	TGTGCCAGCAGTTACTCCATAGAGAATGAGCAGTTCTTC	CASSYSIENEQFF
TRBV28	-	few	TRBJ2-7	TGTGCCAGCAGTTTATACAACGGGTTGCACGCATCCTACGAGCAGTACTTC	CASSLYNGLHASYEQYF
TRBV30	TRBD2	-	TRBJ2-1	TGTGCCTGGAGTGTACGGGGACTAGCGGGAGTCCCCTACAATGAGCAGTTCTTC	CAWSVRGLAGVPYNEQFF
TRBV19	-	-	TRBJ2-2	TGTGCCAGTAGTCCCCGGGGGGCTGTTGGGGAGCTGTTTTTT	CASSPRGAVGELFF
TRBV3-1/TRBV3-2	-	-	TRBJ2-6	TGTGCCAGCAGCCAGGGAGTGTCTGGGGCCAACGTCCTGACTTTC	CASSQGVSGANVLTF
TRBV2	TRBD2	-	TRBJ2-6	TGTGCCAGCAGCAACGGACTAGCCCGCTCTGGGGCCAACGTCCTGACTTTC	CASSNGLARSGANVLTF
TRBV4-3	-	-	TRBJ1-2	TGCGCCAGCAGCCAAAAGACAGGACCCTATGGCTACACCTTC	CASSQKTGPYGYTF
TRBV7-2	TRBD1	-	TRBJ1-6	TGTGCCAGCAGTCGCAAGACAGGGGTCCATAATTCACCCCTCCACTTT	CASSRKTGVHNSPLHF
TRBV7-2	TRBD1	-	TRBJ2-3	TGTGCCAGCAGCTTAAGGGGACAGCCGACAGATACGCAGTATTTT	CASSLRGQPTDTQYF
TRBV9	-	-	TRBJ1-1	TGTGCCAGCAGCTCCCGGGACAAGAACACTGAAGCTTTCTTT	CASSSRDKNTEAFF
TRBV7-2	TRBD2	-	TRBJ2-3	TGTGCCAGCAGCTTCCGGACTAGCGGGAGGGGCACAGATACGCAGTATTTT	CASSFRTSGRGTDTQYF
TRBV28	-	few	TRBJ2-3	TGTGCCAGCAGTCTACAGGGACTACTTAGGACAGATACGCAGTATTTT	CASSLQGLLRTDTQYF
TRBV15	-	once	TRBJ2-6	TGTGCCACCAGCAGAGATCCCGGACAGTTCTCTGGGGCCAACGTCCTGACTTTC	CATSRDPGQFSGANVLTF